This TCR beta chain was found in a study of radiation and T cells in renal cell carcinoma (dated by TCRdb to about 2020). For context, the study as a whole: A total of around 53 samples underwent TCR beta sequencing, made up of approximately 26 tumors and about 27 peripheral blood samples. The last blood draw occurred 4 weeks after radiation, at the same time as nephrectomy. In the approximately 53 samples combined, some 4,000,000 unique CDR3 nucleotide sequences were found, encoding 2 million to 3 million unique CDR3 amino acid sequences.

Concerning this clone itself: This receptor's antigen is unknown. Base qualities are missing; no much larger clone stands one base away.

Following the manufacturer's recommendations, the immunoSEQ kit was used to generate TCR beta libraries from genomic DNA. Library preparation used a first multiplex PCR with proprietary primers, then a second PCR adding unique barcodes, with bead cleanups after each round. Each sample batch included a kit-provided positive control reaction and a negative control reaction. The final libraries were assessed on an Agilent 4200 TapeStation D1000 ScreenTape, pooled by volume, and quantified by qPCR. Sequencing was performed on an Illumina NextSeq500 using a MidOutput 150-cycle cartridge, with 156 Read1 cycles, 15 Index1 cycles, and the kit custom primers. The pooled library was loaded at 1.0 pM with a 20% PhiX control spike-in. The study's own analysis went as follows. The vendor-processed data were analyzed in R, and a clonotype was defined as all T cells that share the same CDR3 nucleotide sequence. For clone abundance analyses, frequencies were normalized to the 10,000 most abundant clones in each sample. Before analysis, public T cell clones were removed, and these numbered fewer than six per sample on average. Tumor-enriched clonotypes and baseline blood-enriched clonotypes were defined as those with an abundance difference of at least 32-fold between compartments. A beta-binomial differential abundance model was applied to find clonotypes that expanded or contracted between blood time points. Similarity between tumor and blood repertoires was quantified using the Baroni-Urbani and Buser coefficient, and groups were compared with two-tailed Wilcoxon tests in R. TCRdb holds this immuneACCESS table with in-frame rearrangements only. Some clones are missing; in checked studies, unresolved V genes explain under half, and the rest has no known cause. That table supplies the V and J calls and clone size; D and trimming were determined from the DNA. Counted in this sample were roughly 58,000 clones; around three quarters of them appeared once. The ten largest make up 6% to 7% of the sample.

This specimen's time point label, per the study, means: blood 4 weeks post-SBRT, at nephrectomy. The sample's treatment or condition label, decoded: 15 Gy SBRT to primary tumor, nephrectomy 4 weeks later. The samples were obtained from a clinical trial, where primary renal cell carcinomas were treated with 15 Gy stereotactic body radiation therapy and then removed by nephrectomy 4 weeks afterward. To track tumor-enriched clonotypes, serial peripheral blood was sampled from radiation-treated patients at baseline and at 2 weeks and 4 weeks after SBRT. Renal cell carcinoma with clear cell pathology was present in all patients. Genomic DNA for TCR sequencing was prepared using the QIAamp DNA Blood Mini Kit (Qiagen). The analyses included only samples that passed all quality control checks. What the study reported, not specific to this receptor: No pretreatment tumor biopsies were available, so the baseline intratumoral presence of clonotypes could not be determined. Because the trial had a single-armed design, the trial could not examine how radiation dose or scheduling affected the TCR repertoire. An increase in top tumor clonotypes in blood was observed from baseline to 2 weeks post-radiation, followed by contraction by 4 weeks, which was taken to suggest transient expansion of tumor-resident clones. Blood repertoire dynamics were not followed beyond 4 weeks after treatment.

The sequence was obtained from a man aged 55 to 70 with renal cell carcinoma. Sequenced here: blood, sampled from a patient whose treatment included radiotherapy and nephrectomy.

The CDR3 region has the sequence CASSPLYNEQFF. The bases are TGTGCCAGCAGCCCCCTCTACAATGAGCAGTTCTTC. Recombination joined TRBV7-8 with TRBJ2-1, with no confident D gene call. From the germline V gene, CDR1 is SGHVS and CDR2 is FQNEAQ. V and J lose 5 bases and 3 bases, and a span of 5 bases separates them. There are 12 amino acids in the CDR3, from cysteine to phenylalanine inclusive. The sequence is cut down to CDR3 DNA, 36 bases in frame from base 1.